This TCR beta chain was retrieved from a study of cytomegalovirus exposure and HLA in healthy donors. About the research overall: Within the Caucasian-associated ancestry cluster were roughly 82% of the 398 genotyped donors.

PCR was performed using 60 Vbeta and 13 Jbeta primers. Sequencing used immunoSEQ multiplex PCR; TCRdb keeps in-frame clones, though not all of them. Among 130,000 or so clones, approximately 80% were seen once, and the ten largest hold 1.5%. General study points: A further, later analysis showed that HLA-associated TCR beta chains (compared with equally common others) were more clonally expanded. TCR beta sequences numbering over 15,000 were associated with HLA alleles at 0.05 false discovery rate in a later analysis.

This CDR3 has 13 residues. The V gene lost 5 bases and the J gene lost 1 base, with 8 bases spanning the gap. Germline-derived CDR1 and CDR2 are MNHNS and SASEGT. As for this clone: Its antigen is unknown.

The TCR comes from a woman between 18 and 29 years old in good health and CMV-seronegative. Sequencing used PBMCs. The chain recombines TRBV6-1 with TRBJ1-1; D call uncertain. The CDR3 DNA reads TGTGCCAGCAGTCCCCGGGGGAACACTGAAGCTTTCTTT. It is translated as CASSPRGNTEAFF.